What follows are 15 T cell receptor beta chains derived from one specimen sequenced in a study of T cells in tuberculosis. Using immunoSEQ multiplex PCR, the repertoire was profiled, and TCRdb retains in-frame clones only, with some absent. The sample records 85,000 to 90,000 clones, approximately 90% being singletons. Cells were sorted from thawed PBMC rested overnight and stained with GMM-loaded CD1B tetramer, viability dye and anti-CD3. The CD1B tetramers carried C32 glucose monomycolate purified from Rhodococcus equi. Sample: CD1b-GMM tetramer-negative cells sorted from PBMCs. These receptors all stem from an adult woman with latent tuberculosis.

The chain employs TRBV11-2 and TRBJ1-5, with 7 bases matching TRBD1. The CDR3 sequence is 15 residues long. Looked up from germline, CDR1 is SGHAT and CDR2 is FQNNGV. V gave up 2 bases and J gave up 5 bases; unmatched junction bases: 6. The chain's CDR3 is CASSLKQGSHQPQHF. The CDR3 DNA reads as TGTGCCAGCAGCTTAAAACAGGGGTCACATCAGCCCCAGCATTTT.

This chain joins TRBV5-1 and TRBJ1-5, with 7 bases identical to TRBD1. Looked up from germline, CDR1 is SGHRS and CDR2 is YFSETQ. The CDR3 is 14 residues long. J was trimmed by 5 bases and V by 2 bases; bases with no gene match: 4. CDR3 residues: CASSLRGRDQPQHF. The CDR3 nucleotides are TGCGCCAGCAGCTTAAGGGGGCGCGATCAGCCCCAGCATTTT.

This chain connects TRBV5-1 to TRBJ1-1; D call uncertain. CDR3 length: 13 amino acids. V lost 0 bases and J 7 bases, leaving 10 bases between the germline ends. Germline V gives CDR1 SGHRS, CDR2 YFSETQ. For the CDR3, the DNA is TGCGCCAGCAGCTTGGGAGGGCTCGGTGAAGCTTTCTTT. Translated, it gives CASSLGGLGEAFF.

The chain recombines TRBV13 with TRBJ1-1, with 10 positions matching TRBD1. The CDR3 covers 15 residues. V shed 3 bases, J shed 7 bases, and the junction held 8 bases outside the gene matches. Germline CDR1 reads PRHDT; CDR2 reads FYEKMQ (reference sequence). The CDR3 region has the DNA TGTGCCAGCAGCTTTAGAGGACAGGGGGGACGTGAAGCTTTCTTT. This codes for CASSFRGQGGREAFF. Full variable domain (missing parts from reference TRBV13 and TRBJ1-1): AAGVIQSPRHLIKEKRETATLKCYPIPRHDTVYWYQQGPGQDPQFLISFYEKMQSDKGSIPDRFSAQQFSDYHSELNMSSLELGDSALYFCASSFRGQGGREAFFGQGTRLTVV.

The rearrangement links TRBV15 to TRBJ1-1, with 8 nucleotides matching TRBD1. V dropped 3 bases and J dropped 4; count of bases not matched to a gene: 7. The V gene's germline CDR1 is LNHNV and CDR2 YYDKDF (reference sequence). The CDR3 extends over 15 amino acids. CDR3: CATSSRRQGSTEAFF. DNA of the CDR3: TGTGCCACCAGCAGTCGTAGACAGGGGAGCACTGAAGCTTTCTTT.

The rearrangement joins TRBV5-1 to TRBJ1-2, with 10 bases aligning to TRBD1. Per the germline V gene, CDR1 is SGHRS and CDR2 is YFSETQ. The CDR3 extends over 15 amino acids. The V and J ends lost 0 bases and 5 bases, in that order; junction bases with no gene match: 4. CDR3 loop: CASSLERTGGYGYTF. In nucleotides, the CDR3 is TGCGCCAGCAGCTTGGAAAGGACAGGGGGATATGGCTACACCTTC.

This sequence joins TRBV7-6 and TRBJ2-3, with D possibly being TRBD1 (6 bases). CDR3 length equals 14 residues. Germline V gene lookup returns CDR1 SGHVS and CDR2 FNYEAQ. Between the trimmed V and J ends, which lost 0 bases and 2 bases, there was a span of 6 bases. CDR3: CASSLAGATDTQYF. CDR3 nucleotide sequence: TGTGCCAGCAGCTTAGCGGGGGCCACAGATACGCAGTATTTT.

The genes are TRBV19 and TRBJ2-2; 7 nucleotides align to TRBD2. In germline, CDR1 is LNHDA, CDR2 SQIVND (reference sequence). This CDR3 has 16 residues. With V trimmed by 3 bases and J by 3 bases, 7 bases remained unmatched. This chain's CDR3 is CASSMIGGRYTGELFF. The CDR3 coding sequence is TGTGCCAGTAGTATGATCGGGGGGAGATACACCGGGGAGCTGTTTTTT.

This chain connects TRBV5-1 to TRBJ2-1; possible D gene TRBD2, 7 bases. Trimming pared 4 bases from V and 10 bases from J, leaving 21 bases between. CDR1 and CDR2 (germline): SGHRS, YFSETQ. This CDR3 spans 15 amino acids. The chain's CDR3 is CASSRGGGTGLEQFF. CDR3 nucleotide sequence: TGCGCCAGCAGCCGAGGGGGGGGCACGGGTTTAGAGCAGTTCTTC.

This chain uses TRBV5-1 with TRBJ2-7, with TRBD2 as a possible D gene (5 bases). Germline V gene data show CDR1 as SGHRS and CDR2 as YFSETQ. The germline V and J ends were trimmed by 2 bases and 3 bases, with 9 bases remaining between them. The CDR3 spans 13 residues. This chain's CDR3 is CASSLTSNYEQYF. CDR3 DNA sequence: TGCGCCAGCAGCTTAACTAGTAACTACGAGCAGTACTTC.

The chain has TRBV4-1 and TRBJ2-7; 7 positions agree with TRBD2. Germline CDR1 is MGHRA and CDR2 is YSYEKL. The CDR3 extends over 14 amino acids. V lost 3 bases to trimming and J lost 1 base; unmatched junction nucleotides: 3. The CDR3 sequence is CASSHRGGSYEQYF. The CDR3 DNA reads TGCGCCAGCAGCCACCGCGGGGGATCCTACGAGCAGTACTTC.

The chain joins TRBV4-2 to TRBJ2-1; the D is unclear. CDR3 length equals 13 residues. Between the trimmed V and J ends, which lost 0 bases and 8 bases, there was a span of 8 bases. The germline V gene has CDR1 LGHNA and CDR2 YNFKEQ. This chain's CDR3 is CASSQEPMDEQFF. CDR3 sequence (DNA): TGTGCCAGCAGCCAAGAACCTATGGATGAGCAGTTCTTC.

This rearrangement joins TRBV5-4 to TRBJ1-1; 10 positions agree with TRBD1. The CDR3 is made up of 15 amino acids. After removal of 4 bases from V and 3 bases from J, the junction contained 6 bases not matched to a gene. Per the germline V gene, CDR1 is SGHNT and CDR2 is YYREEE (reference sequence). The CDR3 protein is CASSPGQGTDTEAFF. Here the CDR3 DNA reads TGTGCCAGCAGCCCGGGACAGGGGACCGACACTGAAGCTTTCTTT.

The V call is TRBV19, the J call TRBJ1-2; D is perhaps TRBD1 (5 bases). CDR1 is LNHDA, CDR2 SQIVND, per germline (reference sequence). With 7 bases removed from V and 8 bases from J, the gap between germline ends came to 14 bases. The CDR3 is 12 residues long. The CDR3 loop reads CASTISDSGYTF. The CDR3 DNA reads TGTGCCAGTACCATATCAGACAGCGGCTACACCTTC.

The rearrangement uses TRBV9 and TRBJ2-3; tentatively, D is TRBD2 (7 bases). The CDR3 is made up of 14 amino acids. From germline, CDR1 is SGDLS and CDR2 YYNGEE. V lost 4 bases and J lost 10, with 19 bases in between. CDR3 sequence: CASSPKPTGGAQYF. In DNA form, the CDR3 reads TGTGCCAGCAGCCCAAAACCAACGGGGGGCGCGCAGTATTTT.